The present entry profiles one T cell receptor (beta chain) with its context. The record originates from a study of blood T cell repertoires in COVID-19. CDR1 and CDR2 (germline): SGHTA, FQGNSA. The ends were cut back, 1 base at V and 5 bases at J, with 14 bases in the middle. CDR3 length: 16 residues. Clones were sequenced by immunoSEQ multiplex PCR, and TCRdb holds only the in-frame ones, with some missing. The sample lists about 120,000 clones, approximately 85% seen once, with approximately 30% in the top ten. This receptor was taken from a woman of 80 years or more with acute or convalescent COVID-19. Sequences were obtained from peripheral blood. The chain recombines TRBV7-2 with TRBJ2-2, with D possibly being TRBD2 (7 bases). The CDR3 spells CASSLGGGGQTGELFF. The CDR3 bases are TGTGCCAGCAGCTTAGGTGGCGGGGGACAAACCGGGGAGCTGTTTTTT.